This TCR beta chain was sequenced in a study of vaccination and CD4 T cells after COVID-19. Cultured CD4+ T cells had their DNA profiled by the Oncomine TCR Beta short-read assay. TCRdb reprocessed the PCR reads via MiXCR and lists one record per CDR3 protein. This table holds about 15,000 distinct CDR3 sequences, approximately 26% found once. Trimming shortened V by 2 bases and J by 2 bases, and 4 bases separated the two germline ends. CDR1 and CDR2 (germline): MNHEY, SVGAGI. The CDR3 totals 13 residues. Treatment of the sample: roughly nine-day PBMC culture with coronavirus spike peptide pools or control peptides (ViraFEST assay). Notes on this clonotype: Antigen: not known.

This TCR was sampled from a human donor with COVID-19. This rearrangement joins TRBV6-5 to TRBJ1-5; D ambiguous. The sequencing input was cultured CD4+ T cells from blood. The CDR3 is CASSYDGNQPQHF. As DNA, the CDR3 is TGTGCCAGCAGTTACGATGGCAATCAGCCCCAGCATTTT.